Following are 25 T cell receptor beta chains from one sample sequenced in a study of shared clonotypes between healthy human individuals. Method: immunoSEQ multiplex PCR; TCRdb's copy keeps in-frame clones and lacks some. The repertoire holds about 1.5 million clones, with 95% to 99% as singletons. The sequenced sample was naive CD4+ T cells sorted from blood. The subset was: CD45RA+ positively selected. The receptor source for this set is a young man in good health.

V and J are TRBV5-4 and TRBJ2-7; D gene ambiguous. Trimming left V 1 base short and J 2 bases short, with 13 bases between. Germline lookup yields CDR1 SGHNT and CDR2 YYREEE (reference sequence). The CDR3 consists of 15 residues. CDR3 in amino acids: CASSLSSAAPYEQYF. DNA for the CDR3: TGTGCCAGCAGCTTGTCCAGCGCGGCGCCCTACGAGCAGTACTTC.

This clone was detected only once. This rearrangement joins TRBV29-1 to TRBJ2-5; possible D gene TRBD2, 5 bases. Germline assignment: CDR1 SQVTM and CDR2 ANQGSEA. Trimming cost V 4 bases and J 5 bases, with 11 bases left between them. This CDR3 region has 12 residues. This CDR3 is CSVVLGLETQYF. CDR3 DNA: TGCAGCGTTGTACTAGGCCTGGAGACCCAGTACTTC.

J is TRBJ2-1 and V is TRBV7-6; possibly TRBD2 for D (6 bases). Trimming pared 4 bases from V and 10 bases from J, leaving 20 bases between. CDR1 SGHVS and CDR2 FNYEAQ come from the germline V gene. The CDR3 runs to 15 residues. This CDR3 reads CASSSTSSGSVEQFF. The CDR3 nucleotides are TGTGCCAGCAGCTCGACTAGTTCTGGATCGGTGGAGCAGTTCTTC.

The CDR3, as DNA: TGTGCCACCGGGGGGGCAGCGAGCAATCAGCCCCAGCATTTT. Protein sequence: CATGGAASNQPQHF. The rearrangement joins TRBV7-8 to TRBJ1-5; weak D call: TRBD1 (6 bases). Trimming removed 10 bases at V and 1 base at J, with 14 bases between. CDR3 length: 14 amino acids. CDR1 SGHVS and CDR2 FQNEAQ come from the germline V gene. The full variable domain, completed using reference TRBV7-8 and TRBJ1-5, is GAGVSQSPRYKVAKRGQDVALRCDPISGHVSLFWYQQALGQGPEFLTYFQNEAQLDKSGLPSDRFFAERPEGSVSTLKIQRTQQEDSAVYLCATGGAASNQPQHFGDGTRLSIL.

V is TRBV4-3 and J is TRBJ1-2; no clear D gene. The CDR3 extends over 15 amino acids. Trimming took off 2 bases at V and 0 bases at J, with 10 bases between the two ends. Per the germline V gene, CDR1 is LGHNA and CDR2 is YSLEER. The CDR3 loop reads CASSQRRTPNYGYTF. CDR3 bases: TGCGCCAGCAGCCAAAGACGGACTCCTAACTATGGCTACACCTTC.

This clone was counted a few times. The chain joins TRBV18 to TRBJ1-4; D is undetermined. Germline CDR1 and CDR2: KGHSH and LQKENI. Trimming removed 1 base from V and 8 bases from J, with 11 bases in between. The CDR3 sequence is 14 residues long. CDR3 nucleotide sequence: TGTGCCAGCTCACCACTTGGAGGTACCGAAAAACTGTTTTTT. This gives the protein CASSPLGGTEKLFF. The full variable domain, its missing parts supplied by reference TRBV18 and TRBJ1-4, is NAGVMQNPRHLVRRRGQEARLRCSPMKGHSHVYWYRQLPEEGLKFMVYLQKENIIDESGMPKERFSAEFPKEGPSILRIQQVVRGDSAAYFCASSPLGGTEKLFFGSGTQLSVL.

The J gene is TRBJ1-1, the V gene TRBV28; tentatively, D is TRBD1 (6 bases). V lost 7 bases, J lost 1 base, and 19 bases lay in between. The length of the CDR3 is 16 residues. From germline, CDR1 is MDHEN and CDR2 SYDVKM. CDR3 residues: CASTIWGAQANTEAFF. The CDR3 DNA reads as TGTGCCAGCACCATCTGGGGGGCCCAGGCGAACACTGAAGCTTTCTTT.

The genes are TRBV5-1 and TRBJ2-7; TRBD2 matches 8 bases. Germline V gene sequence: CDR1 SGHRS, CDR2 YFSETQ. With V trimmed by 0 bases and J by 6 bases, 8 bases remained unmatched. The CDR3 has 15 amino acids. In nucleotides, the CDR3 is TGCGCCAGCAGCTTGGAGGCGGGGGGTTTAGGCGAGCAGTACTTC. Encoded protein: CASSLEAGGLGEQYF.

Remarks on this clone: The same CDR3 can be traced to other DNA sequences in this sample. The chain recombines TRBV30 with TRBJ2-7; D unclear. The CDR3 is 11 amino acids. With 0 bases removed from V and 4 bases from J, the gap between germline ends came to 4 bases. Looked up from germline, CDR1 is GTSNPN and CDR2 is SVGIG (reference sequence). In DNA form, the CDR3 reads TGTGCCTGGAGTGTAGGATACGAGCAGTACTTC. This translates into CAWSVGYEQYF.

In regard to this clone: Other DNA sequences from this sample encode an identical CDR3 as well. This chain uses TRBV5-1 with TRBJ2-1; the D gene is possibly TRBD1 (5 bases). Per germline, CDR1 SGHRS and CDR2 YFSETQ. Trimming stripped 4 bases from V and 0 bases from J, with 11 bases between. This CDR3 comprises 15 residues. CDR3: CASSPRGPSYNEQFF. In DNA, the CDR3 is TGCGCCAGCAGCCCAAGGGGCCCCTCCTACAATGAGCAGTTCTTC.

The genes are TRBV5-4 and TRBJ2-3; possible D gene TRBD2, 6 bases. This CDR3 comprises 16 residues. Germline V gene sequence: CDR1 SGHNT, CDR2 YYREEE (reference sequence). V shed 4 bases and J shed 2 bases, with 17 bases lying between them. The CDR3 sequence is CASSPGGSVPTDTQYF. CDR3 in DNA: TGTGCCAGCAGCCCCGGGGGTAGCGTGCCCACAGATACGCAGTATTTT.

This chain joins TRBV7-2 and TRBJ1-5; 9 nucleotides match TRBD1. With V trimmed by 5 bases and J by 0 bases, 14 bases remained unmatched. Germline CDR1 is SGHTA and CDR2 is FQGNSA. This CDR3 has 19 residues. CDR3: CASSTRITGTGYSNQPQHF. The CDR3 bases are TGTGCCAGCAGCACGCGAATTACCGGGACAGGGTATAGCAATCAGCCCCAGCATTTT.

This clone came up once. The rearrangement links TRBV5-1 to TRBJ2-5; tentative D call: TRBD1 (7 bases). This CDR3 has 14 residues. Trimming took 6 bases from V and 5 from J, leaving 17 bases between them. Germline CDR1 is SGHRS and CDR2 is YFSETQ. CDR3 protein: CASTFQGGVETQYF. CDR3 DNA sequence: TGCGCCAGCACTTTTCAGGGGGGAGTGGAGACCCAGTACTTC. The entire variable domain, with the rest obtained from reference TRBV5-1 and TRBJ2-5, is as follows: KAGVTQTPRYLIKTRGQQVTLSCSPISGHRSVSWYQQTPGQGLQFLFEYFSETQRNKGNFPGRFSGRQFSNSRSEMNVSTLELGDSALYLCASTFQGGVETQYFGPGTRLLVL.

The chain combines TRBV28 with TRBJ2-7, with 10 bases matching TRBD2. There are 15 residues in the CDR3. Germline CDR1 MDHEN, CDR2 SYDVKM. Trimming removed 6 bases from V and 2 bases from J; junction bases left unmatched: 7. CDR3 sequence reads: CASRPTSGVAYEQYF. The CDR3 region has the DNA TGTGCCAGCAGGCCTACTAGCGGGGTTGCCTACGAGCAGTACTTC.

The chain has TRBV7-6 and TRBJ2-1; 7 bases map to TRBD1. The CDR3 covers 15 residues. The germline V gene has CDR1 SGHVS and CDR2 FNYEAQ. V trimming: 5 bases; J trimming: 4 bases; junction bases outside the gene matches: 8. CDR3 protein: CASSLRTGPYNEQFF. The CDR3 DNA follows: TGTGCCAGCAGCCTTAGGACAGGCCCATACAATGAGCAGTTCTTC.

The rearrangement joins TRBV28 to TRBJ2-3; D may be TRBD2 (5 bases). Trimming shortened V by 5 bases and J by 0 bases, and 18 bases separated the two germline ends. Germline V gives CDR1 MDHEN, CDR2 SYDVKM. This CDR3 spans 17 amino acids. This chain's CDR3 is CASSKGFSATSTDTQYF. CDR3 sequence (DNA): TGTGCCAGCAGTAAAGGGTTTAGCGCTACTAGCACAGATACGCAGTATTTT.

The rearrangement uses TRBV19 and TRBJ1-4; possibly TRBD1 for D (6 bases). Germline V gene sequence: CDR1 LNHDA, CDR2 SQIVND (reference sequence). V shed 6 bases and J shed 8 bases, with 16 bases lying between them. The CDR3 is 14 residues long. This CDR3 reads CASRGTGTREKLFF. The DNA for the CDR3 is TGTGCCAGTAGAGGAACCGGGACACGAGAAAAACTGTTTTTT. Filled out from reference TRBV19 and TRBJ1-4, the complete variable domain reads DGGITQSPKYLFRKEGQNVTLSCEQNLNHDAMYWYRQDPGQGLRLIYYSQIVNDFQKGDIAEGYSVSREKKESFPLTVTSAQKNPTAFYLCASRGTGTREKLFFGSGTQLSVL.

The V gene is TRBV12-5, the J gene TRBJ2-1; 10 nucleotides agree with TRBD2. Germline CDR1 LGHNT, CDR2 FRNRAP. CDR3 length: 14 amino acids. The ends lost 2 bases at V and 8 bases at J; junction bases unmatched: 3. DNA of the CDR3: TGTGCTAGTGGTTTGTTCACTAGCGGGGATGAGCAGTTCTTC. Its translation: CASGLFTSGDEQFF.

The J gene is TRBJ1-1, the V gene TRBV6-5; D might be TRBD1 (6 bases). This CDR3 has 13 amino acids. Germline assignment: CDR1 MNHEY and CDR2 SVGAGI. The V end was cut by 7 bases, the J end by 1 base, with 10 bases between. The CDR3 region has the DNA TGTGCCAGCAATAGACAGGCGAACACTGAAGCTTTCTTT. This sequence encodes CASNRQANTEAFF.

The rearrangement links TRBV6-1 to TRBJ1-5; D is unclear. Trimming cost V 2 bases and J 2 bases, with 13 bases left between them. In germline, CDR1 is MNHNS, CDR2 SASEGT. The CDR3 covers 16 residues. CDR3 DNA: TGTGCCAGCAGTGAATACAGCCAAGTTGGCAATCAGCCCCAGCATTTT. This translates into CASSEYSQVGNQPQHF.

This clone appeared a few times. The same CDR3 also results from other DNA sequences found in this sample. This sequence joins TRBV5-1 and TRBJ1-2; TRBD1 is a possible D gene (5 bases). The CDR3 length is 13 residues. V was cut by 0 bases and J by 8 bases, with 11 bases left in between. CDR1 SGHRS and CDR2 YFSETQ come from the germline V gene. The CDR3 DNA follows: TGCGCCAGCAGCTTGGCGCAGGGCGGAGGCTACACCTTC. This codes for CASSLAQGGGYTF.

Concerning this clone itself: Other DNA sequences within the sample encode an identical CDR3. J is TRBJ2-7 and V is TRBV18; the D is unclear. Germline CDR1 reads KGHSH; CDR2 reads LQKENI. Trimming took 2 bases from V and 5 from J, leaving 4 bases between them. This CDR3 has 11 amino acids. The CDR3 coding sequence is TGTGCCAGCTCACCAAAAAACGAGCAGTACTTC. It yields the protein CASSPKNEQYF. Full variable domain (outside the CDR3, taken from reference TRBV18 and TRBJ2-7): NAGVMQNPRHLVRRRGQEARLRCSPMKGHSHVYWYRQLPEEGLKFMVYLQKENIIDESGMPKERFSAEFPKEGPSILRIQQVVRGDSAAYFCASSPKNEQYFGPGTRLTVT.

V is TRBV5-1 and J is TRBJ2-7, with D hard to call. The CDR3 runs to 12 residues. V dropped 4 bases and J dropped 7 bases, with 12 bases sitting between them. Germline V gene data show CDR1 as SGHRS and CDR2 as YFSETQ. CDR3 sequence reads: CASSESLGEQYF. The DNA of the CDR3 is TGCGCCAGCAGCGAATCCCTCGGGGAGCAGTACTTC. The complete variable domain, with remaining parts taken from reference TRBV5-1 and TRBJ2-7, reads KAGVTQTPRYLIKTRGQQVTLSCSPISGHRSVSWYQQTPGQGLQFLFEYFSETQRNKGNFPGRFSGRQFSNSRSEMNVSTLELGDSALYLCASSESLGEQYFGPGTRLTVT.

Worth noting for this clone: This specimen includes other DNA sequences encoding the same CDR3. V usage is TRBV7-2 and J usage is TRBJ2-7; D gene unclear. Trimming took 1 base from V and 2 from J, leaving 6 bases between them. The CDR3 is 13 amino acids. Germline CDR1 and CDR2: SGHTA and FQGNSA. The CDR3 sequence is CASSLGAPYEQYF. The CDR3, as DNA: TGTGCCAGCAGCTTAGGGGCCCCCTACGAGCAGTACTTC. Supplemented by reference TRBV7-2 and TRBJ2-7, the full variable domain reads GAGVSQSPSNKVTEKGKDVELRCDPISGHTALYWYRQSLGQGLEFLIYFQGNSAPDKSGLPSDRFSAERTGGSVSTLTIQRTQQEDSAVYLCASSLGAPYEQYFGPGTRLTVT.

The chain carries TRBV6-4 and TRBJ2-5; D is ambiguous. From germline, CDR1 is MRHNA and CDR2 SNTAGT. V lost 8 bases, J lost 4 bases, and 14 bases lay in between. The CDR3 covers 13 residues. The CDR3 region is CASSRGWGETQYF. The CDR3 DNA follows: TGTGCCAGCTCACGTGGATGGGGAGAGACCCAGTACTTC.